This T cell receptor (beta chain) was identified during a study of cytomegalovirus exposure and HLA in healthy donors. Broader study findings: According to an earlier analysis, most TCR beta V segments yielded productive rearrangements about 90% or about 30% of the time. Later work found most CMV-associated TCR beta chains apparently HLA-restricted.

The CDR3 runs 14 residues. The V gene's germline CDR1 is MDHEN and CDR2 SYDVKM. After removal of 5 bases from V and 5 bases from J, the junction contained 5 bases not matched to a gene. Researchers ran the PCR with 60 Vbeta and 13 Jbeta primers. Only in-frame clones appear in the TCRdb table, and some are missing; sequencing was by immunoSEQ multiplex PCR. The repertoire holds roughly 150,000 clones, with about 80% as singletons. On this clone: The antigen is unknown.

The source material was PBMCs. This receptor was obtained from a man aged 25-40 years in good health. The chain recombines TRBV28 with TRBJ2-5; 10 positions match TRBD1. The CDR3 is CASSGGQGRETQYF. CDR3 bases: TGTGCCAGCAGTGGGGGACAGGGGAGGGAGACCCAGTACTTC.